This record looks at one TCR beta chain sequence and its context. This entry comes from a study of T cell changes during pregnancy in multiple sclerosis. The CDR3 length is 16 residues. The germline gives CDR1 SEHNR, CDR2 FQNEAQ (reference sequence). The ends lost 1 base at V and 5 bases at J; junction bases unmatched: 7. Libraries were prepared by immunoSEQ multiplex PCR; TCRdb keeps only in-frame clonotypes and omits some of them. The sample shows about 44,000 clones, nearly 90% of them seen only once. The rearrangement uses TRBV7-9 and TRBJ2-7; 11 nucleotides agree with TRBD2. This specimen consisted of CD4+ T cells from peripheral blood mononuclear cells, obtained after pregnancy. The source of this sequence is a female donor with multiple sclerosis, enrolled in a pregnancy study. CDR3 DNA: TGTGCCAGCAGCTTAGACCTAGCGGGAGGTTTTGACGAGCAGTACTTC. Translation gives CASSLDLAGGFDEQYF.